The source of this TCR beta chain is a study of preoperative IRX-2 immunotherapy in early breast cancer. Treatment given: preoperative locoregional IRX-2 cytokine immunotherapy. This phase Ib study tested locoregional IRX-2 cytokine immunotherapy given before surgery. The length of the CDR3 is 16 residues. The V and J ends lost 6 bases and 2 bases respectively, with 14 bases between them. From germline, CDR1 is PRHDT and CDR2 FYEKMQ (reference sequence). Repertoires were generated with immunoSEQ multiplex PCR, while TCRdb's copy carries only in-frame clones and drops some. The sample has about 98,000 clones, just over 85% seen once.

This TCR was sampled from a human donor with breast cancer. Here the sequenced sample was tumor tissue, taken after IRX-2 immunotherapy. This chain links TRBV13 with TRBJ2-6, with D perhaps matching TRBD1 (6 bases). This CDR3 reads CASSAGVYTGANVLTF. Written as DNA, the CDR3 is TGTGCCAGCAGTGCAGGGGTCTATACTGGGGCCAACGTCCTGACTTTC.